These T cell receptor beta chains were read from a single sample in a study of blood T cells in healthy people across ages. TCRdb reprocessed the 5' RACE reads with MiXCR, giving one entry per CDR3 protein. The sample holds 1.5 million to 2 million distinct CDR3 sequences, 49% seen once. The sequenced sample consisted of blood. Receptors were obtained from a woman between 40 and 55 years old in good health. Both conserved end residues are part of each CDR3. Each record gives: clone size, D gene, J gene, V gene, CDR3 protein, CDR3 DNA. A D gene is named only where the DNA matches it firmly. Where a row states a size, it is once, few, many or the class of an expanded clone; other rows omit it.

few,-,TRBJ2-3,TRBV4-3,CASSQDLPGVGTDTQYF,TGCGCCAGCAGCCAAGATCTGCCAGGGGTTGGAACAGATACGCAGTATTTT
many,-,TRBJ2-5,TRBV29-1,CSVGTSETQYF,TGCAGCGTCGGGACTTCAGAGACCCAGTACTTC
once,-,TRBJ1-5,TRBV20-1,CSASGGSNNQPQHF,TGCAGTGCTAGTGGGGGGTCCAACAATCAGCCCCAGCATTTT
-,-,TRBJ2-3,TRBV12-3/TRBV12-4,CASSLGGLAISPSDTQYF,TGTGCCAGCAGTTTAGGGGGGCTGGCAATTTCCCCTTCCGATACGCAGTATTTT
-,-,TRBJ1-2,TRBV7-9,CASSLAGRVRDGYTF,TGTGCCAGCAGCTTAGCGGGCAGGGTAAGGGACGGCTACACCTTC
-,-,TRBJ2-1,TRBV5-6,CASSLLKGGSYNEQFF,TGTGCCAGCAGCTTGCTCAAAGGAGGCTCCTACAATGAGCAGTTCTTC
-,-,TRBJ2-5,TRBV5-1,CASSLAKGGLDLEAQYF,TGCGCCAGCAGCTTGGCCAAGGGCGGATTGGATTTAGAGGCCCAGTACTTC
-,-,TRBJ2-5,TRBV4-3,CASSQDRDTGQETQYF,TGCGCCAGCAGCCAAGACAGGGACACAGGCCAAGAGACCCAGTACTTC
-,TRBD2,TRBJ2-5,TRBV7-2,CASSSQLAGGRETQYF,TGTGCCAGCAGCTCGCAACTAGCGGGGGGGCGAGAGACCCAGTACTTC
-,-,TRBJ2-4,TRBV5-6,CASSRVVGMAKNIQYF,TGTGCCAGCAGCAGGGTAGTGGGGATGGCCAAAAACATTCAGTACTTC
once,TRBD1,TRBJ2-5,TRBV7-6,CASSLEQGADPGWETQYF,TGTGCCAGCAGCTTAGAACAGGGGGCAGATCCGGGATGGGAGACCCAGTACTTC
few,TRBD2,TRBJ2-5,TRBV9,CASSVELAGAQETQYF,TGTGCCAGCAGCGTAGAGTTAGCGGGAGCCCAAGAGACCCAGTACTTC
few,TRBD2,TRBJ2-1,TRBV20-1,CSARDQLLAGGGDEQFF,TGCAGTGCTAGAGATCAACTACTAGCGGGGGGAGGCGATGAGCAGTTCTTC
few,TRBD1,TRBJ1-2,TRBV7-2,CASSSWDRGDYGYTF,TGTGCCAGCAGCTCATGGGACAGGGGGGACTATGGCTACACCTTC
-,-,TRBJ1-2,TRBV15,CATSQLGRNYGYTF,TGTGCCACCAGCCAACTGGGACGTAACTATGGCTACACCTTC
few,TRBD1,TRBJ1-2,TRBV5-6,CASSRDSRGYTF,TGTGCCAGCAGCAGGGACAGTCGGGGCTACACCTTC
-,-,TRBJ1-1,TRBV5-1,CASGNDTTNTEAFF,TGCGCCAGCGGCAACGACACAACAAACACTGAAGCTTTCTTT
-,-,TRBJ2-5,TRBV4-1,CASSQPTGSEGQETQYF,TGCGCCAGCAGCCAGCCCACAGGGTCGGAGGGCCAAGAGACCCAGTACTTC
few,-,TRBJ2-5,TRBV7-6,CASRSRLETQYF,TGTGCCAGCAGAAGCAGGCTAGAGACCCAGTACTTC
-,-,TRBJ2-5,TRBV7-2,CASSLVSGLETQYF,TGTGCCAGCAGCTTAGTGTCGGGGTTAGAGACCCAGTACTTC
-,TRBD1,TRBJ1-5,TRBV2,CASSVIEGARQPQHF,TGTGCCAGCAGTGTAATAGAGGGGGCGCGTCAGCCCCAGCATTTT
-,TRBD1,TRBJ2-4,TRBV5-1,CASAGQGAVFDKNIQYF,TGCGCCAGCGCTGGACAGGGGGCTGTCTTTGACAAAAACATTCAGTACTTC
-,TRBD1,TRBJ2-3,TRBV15,CATSEGQGGDTQYF,TGTGCCACCAGCGAAGGACAGGGGGGAGATACGCAGTATTTT
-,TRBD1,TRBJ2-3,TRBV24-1,CATSVGQGTTDTQYF,TGTGCCACCAGTGTAGGACAGGGGACGACAGATACGCAGTATTTT
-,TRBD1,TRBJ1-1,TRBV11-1,CASSSRTGDAEAFF,TGTGCCAGCAGCTCGCGGACAGGGGACGCTGAAGCTTTCTTT
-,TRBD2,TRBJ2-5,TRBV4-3,CASSQGLAGGLSYNEQYF,TGCGCCAGCAGCCAAGGACTAGCGGGGGGCCTCTCCTACAATGAGCAGTACTTC
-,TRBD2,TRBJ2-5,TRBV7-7,CASSLAGSGEEQYF,TGTGCTAGCAGCTTAGCGGGGTCGGGGGAAGAGCAGTACTTC
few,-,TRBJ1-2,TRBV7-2,CASSPVGGYRGGYTF,TGTGCCAGCAGCCCCGTGGGGGGGTATCGAGGTGGCTACACCTTC
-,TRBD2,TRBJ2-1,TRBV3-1,CASSQGRRGGRNEQFF,TGTGCCAGCAGCCAAGGTCGACGGGGGGGCCGAAATGAGCAGTTCTTC
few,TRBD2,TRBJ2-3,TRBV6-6,CASSYARLAGVGDTQYF,TGTGCCAGCAGTTACGCCCGACTAGCGGGGGTGGGGGATACGCAGTATTTT
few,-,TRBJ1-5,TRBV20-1,CSARETPRGNQPQHF,TGCAGTGCTAGAGAGACCCCCCGCGGGAATCAGCCCCAGCATTTT
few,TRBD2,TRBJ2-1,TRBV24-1,CATSDSRGGIVNEQFF,TGTGCCACCAGTGACTCGCGGGGGGGCATAGTAAATGAGCAGTTCTTC
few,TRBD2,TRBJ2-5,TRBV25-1,CASSERRGRDQETQYF,TGTGCCAGCAGTGAACGTAGAGGGAGGGACCAAGAGACCCAGTACTTC
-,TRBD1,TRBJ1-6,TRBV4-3,CASSIGGQGISPLHF,TGCGCCAGCAGCATAGGAGGACAGGGGATTTCACCCCTCCACTTT
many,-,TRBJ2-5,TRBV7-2,CASSQGGTQYF,TGTGCCAGCAGCCAAGGAGGGACCCAGTACTTC
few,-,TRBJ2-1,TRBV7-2,CASSFNHFETYNEQFF,TGTGCTAGCAGCTTCAATCACTTCGAGACTTACAATGAGCAGTTCTTC
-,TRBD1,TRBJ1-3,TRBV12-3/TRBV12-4,CASSRQGAGNTIYF,TGTGCCAGCTCAAGGCAGGGGGCTGGAAACACCATATATTTT
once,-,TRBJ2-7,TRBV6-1,CASGITGTGSIYEQYF,TGTGCCAGCGGGATAACCGGGACCGGCTCTATCTACGAGCAGTACTTC
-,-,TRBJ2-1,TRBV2,CASSEALLGLRPKEQFF,TGTGCCAGCAGTGAAGCGCTTCTGGGGCTCCGTCCTAAGGAGCAGTTCTTC
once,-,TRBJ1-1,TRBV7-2,CASSPLQVGTEAFF,TGTGCCAGCAGTCCTCTTCAGGTGGGCACTGAAGCTTTCTTT
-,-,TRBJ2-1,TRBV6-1,CASIPIGPANEQFF,TGTGCCAGCATCCCGATAGGTCCTGCAAATGAGCAGTTCTTC
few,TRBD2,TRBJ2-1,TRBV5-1,CASSFFPGLAGDNEQFF,TGCGCCAGCAGCTTTTTTCCGGGACTAGCGGGGGACAATGAGCAGTTCTTC